The 30 T cell receptor beta chains in this list originate from one sample, sequenced in a study of T cell repertoires in cytomegalovirus infection. TCRdb analysed the reads with MiXCR anew, one entry per CDR3 protein. The data hold about 180,000 distinct CDR3 sequences, with approximately 15% observed a single time. The sequenced sample consisted of PBMCs. These receptors came from a human donor in good health (CMV status not recorded). Some clones in this sample may be carry-over from other donors' samples.

This clonotype was recorded at least ten times. The V gene is TRBV7-2, the J gene TRBJ2-7; 9 positions match TRBD2. Germline V gene data show CDR1 as SGHTA and CDR2 as FQGNSA. The ends lost 4 bases at V and 4 bases at J; junction bases unmatched: 8. There are 15 residues in the CDR3. For the CDR3, the DNA is TGTGCCAGCAGCTCGTCCTCGCGGGAGGGATACGAGCAGTACTTC. Residues: CASSSSSREGYEQYF.

The CDR3 protein is CASIRPQETQYF. CDR3 DNA: TGTGCCAGCATAAGACCCCAAGAGACCCAGTACTTC. The chain links TRBV2 to TRBJ2-5, with no clear D. Germline V gives CDR1 SNHLY, CDR2 FYNNEI. The CDR3 is 12 residues long. V gave up 7 bases and J gave up 1 base, with 7 bases separating them.

This clonotype appeared a few times. The J gene is TRBJ2-2, the V gene TRBV9; TRBD2 matches at 10 bases. V shed 2 bases and J 7 bases; nucleotides not matched to a gene: 11. Germline V CDR1 and CDR2: SGDLS, YYNGEE. This CDR3 has 17 residues. Here the CDR3 reads CASSVAFLAGVGGELFF. The DNA of the CDR3 is TGTGCCAGCAGCGTCGCCTTTCTAGCGGGAGTTGGCGGGGAGCTGTTTTTT.

This clonotype has ten or more counts. The rearrangement uses TRBV7-8 and TRBJ2-5; 10 bases map to TRBD1. CDR1 is SGHVS, CDR2 FQNEAQ, per germline. This CDR3 comprises 16 residues. Trimming cost V 2 bases and J 3 bases; bases outside gene matches: 6. Here the CDR3 reads CASSLRTGGDKETQYF. In nucleotides, the CDR3 is TGTGCCAGCAGCTTACGGACAGGGGGGGATAAAGAGACCCAGTACTTC.

This clonotype occurred many times. The rearrangement links TRBV24-1 to TRBJ2-5, with TRBD2 as a possible D gene (7 bases). Trimming cost V 10 bases and J 1 base, with 15 bases left between them. The CDR3 is made up of 14 amino acids. Germline-derived CDR1 and CDR2 are KGHDR and SFDVKD. CDR3 residues: CATGQRGAQETQYF. The CDR3, as DNA: TGTGCCACTGGCCAACGGGGGGCCCAAGAGACCCAGTACTTC.

The chain has TRBV2 and TRBJ2-2; no definite D call. Germline CDR1 and CDR2: SNHLY and FYNNEI. The CDR3 length is 15 residues. Trimming cost V 3 bases and J 0 bases, with 8 bases left between them. As DNA, the CDR3 is TGTGCCAGCAGTGAGAACACGCCGAACACCGGGGAGCTGTTTTTT. Its translation: CASSENTPNTGELFF.

This clonotype has a count of ten or more. The chain links TRBV7-3 to TRBJ1-1; D is ambiguous. The CDR3 loop spans 16 amino acids. Germline CDR1 SGHTA, CDR2 FQGTGA. V lost 5 bases to trimming and J lost 1 base, with 17 bases between them. The CDR3 here is CASSPRPGVGNTEAFF. The CDR3 DNA reads as TGTGCCAGCAGCCCCCGCCCCGGGGTAGGGAACACTGAAGCTTTCTTT.

This clonotype turned up a few times. This chain uses TRBV20-1 with TRBJ2-7; D not resolved. Germline CDR1 DFQATT, CDR2 SNEGSKA (reference sequence). CDR3 length equals 13 residues. Trimming took off 1 base at V and 0 bases at J, with 7 bases between the two ends. The CDR3 nucleotides are TGCAGTGCTAGAGTGGCGGTCTCCTACGAGCAGTACTTC. It specifies CSARVAVSYEQYF.

This clonotype has ten or more counts. The chain uses TRBV7-2 and TRBJ1-2; 8 positions match TRBD1. V lost 5 bases, J lost 4 bases, and 9 bases stayed unmatched. Germline CDR1 is SGHTA and CDR2 is FQGNSA. This CDR3 has 15 residues. CDR3 amino acids: CASSPGTGLSYGYTF. The CDR3 nucleotides are TGTGCCAGCAGCCCGGGGACAGGACTGAGCTATGGCTACACCTTC.

This clonotype showed up many times. The CDR3 DNA sequence: TGTGCCAGCAGCTCACGTCGGGGGCTTGTTTCCTACGAGCAGTACTTC. Translation: CASSSRRGLVSYEQYF. The chain employs TRBV7-9 and TRBJ2-7; possibly TRBD1 or TRBD2 for D (6 bases each). This CDR3 has 16 residues. Looked up from germline, CDR1 is SEHNR and CDR2 is FQNEAQ (reference sequence). Deletions cut 4 bases from V and 1 base from J, with 17 bases between.

This clonotype was seen ten or more times. The gene calls are TRBV5-6 and TRBJ1-2; maybe TRBD1 (5 bases). The CDR3 is made up of 15 amino acids. CDR1 SGHDT and CDR2 YYEEEE come from the germline V gene. The V gene lost 4 bases and the J gene lost 7 bases, with 20 bases spanning the gap. The CDR3 bases are TGTGCCAGCAGCCAGGGACTTTCGTCGCTTCGTGGCTACACCTTC. Translated, it gives CASSQGLSSLRGYTF.

This clonotype was recorded a few times. CDR3 amino acids: CASSYEGPPYEQYF. As DNA, the CDR3 is TGTGCCAGCAGTTACGAGGGCCCTCCATACGAGCAGTACTTC. The chain couples TRBV6-5 to TRBJ2-7; TRBD2 might be the D (5 bases). Trimming pared 2 bases from V and 4 bases from J, leaving 12 bases between. Per germline, CDR1 MNHEY and CDR2 SVGAGI. The CDR3 runs 14 residues.

This clonotype was observed a few times. The genes are TRBV4-1 and TRBJ1-6, with D maybe TRBD1 (6 bases). V was trimmed by 4 bases and J by 5 bases, leaving 15 bases between them. This CDR3 has 16 residues. Germline values: CDR1 MGHRA, CDR2 YSYEKL. This CDR3 reads CASSRTGAGNNSPLHF. DNA for the CDR3: TGCGCCAGCAGCCGAACGGGGGCCGGGAATAATTCACCCCTCCACTTT.

This clonotype has only a few counts. The V gene is TRBV3-1, the J gene TRBJ2-1; either TRBD1 or TRBD2 may supply D (5 bases each). The CDR3 extends over 12 amino acids. The V end was cut by 3 bases, the J end by 12 bases, with 12 bases between. The germline V gene has CDR1 LGHDT and CDR2 YNNKEL (reference sequence). The CDR3 reads CASSQATGRQFF. DNA of the CDR3: TGTGCCAGCAGCCAGGCCACGGGACGGCAGTTCTTC.

This clonotype has just a few counts. This sequence joins TRBV6-5 and TRBJ2-2, with D perhaps matching TRBD1 or TRBD2 (6 bases each). V was pared by 1 base and J by 4 bases, with 10 bases between. The CDR3 totals 15 residues. Germline assignment: CDR1 MNHEY and CDR2 SVGAGI. CDR3 nucleotide sequence: TGTGCCAGCAGTTACTTCGGGGGCGTCACCGGGGAGCTGTTTTTT. Translating it yields CASSYFGGVTGELFF.

The CDR3 nucleotides read TGTGCCAGTAGTATCGGGGGAGACACTGAAGCTTTCTTT. Amino acid sequence: CASSIGGDTEAFF. The chain carries TRBV19 and TRBJ1-1; D is possibly TRBD1 (5 bases). The CDR3 consists of 13 residues. The germline CDR1 and CDR2 sequences are LNHDA and SQIVND (reference sequence). The V gene lost 3 bases and the J gene lost 3 bases, with 8 bases spanning the gap.

In its sample, this clonotype was seen many times. The genes are TRBV7-2 and TRBJ1-2; D possibly corresponds to TRBD1 (6 bases). The CDR3 extends over 15 amino acids. The V gene's germline CDR1 is SGHTA and CDR2 FQGNSA. Trimming removed 5 bases at V and 2 bases at J, with 15 bases between. CDR3 residues: CASSLTRGRNYGYTF. Written as DNA, the CDR3 is TGTGCCAGCAGCCTAACTCGGGGGCGCAACTATGGCTACACCTTC.

This clonotype was seen at least ten times. This sequence joins TRBV7-8 and TRBJ2-5; D might be TRBD1 or TRBD2, each matching 6 bases. The CDR3 extends over 14 amino acids. Per germline, CDR1 SGHVS and CDR2 FQNEAQ. Trimming cost V 0 bases and J 5 bases, with 10 bases left between them. The CDR3 loop is CASSLAGGLETQYF. As DNA, the CDR3 is TGTGCCAGCAGCTTAGCAGGGGGGTTGGAGACCCAGTACTTC.

This clonotype was recorded at least ten times. The chain has TRBV27 and TRBJ2-3, with 8 bases fitting TRBD2. Unmatched junction bases numbered 8, after V lost 3 bases and J lost 6 bases. The CDR3 loop spans 15 amino acids. Germline CDR1 is MNHEY and CDR2 is SMNVEV (reference sequence). CDR3 bases: TGTGCCAGCAGTTTTAATAGCGGGATGGCGGATACGCAGTATTTT. Encoded protein: CASSFNSGMADTQYF.

J is TRBJ2-4 and V is TRBV29-1; D tentatively reads TRBD1 or TRBD2 (5 bases each). The V gene lost 3 bases and the J gene lost 1 base, with 10 bases spanning the gap. The CDR3 consists of 14 residues. The V gene's germline CDR1 is SQVTM and CDR2 ANQGSEA. CDR3 DNA sequence: TGCAGCGTTGATGGGGACCTGGCCAAAAACATTCAGTACTTC. As protein: CSVDGDLAKNIQYF.

This clonotype was observed many times. CDR3 sequence (DNA): TGTGCCAGCAGCTTACAGGGTTGGGAAAAACTGTTTTTT. Translation gives CASSLQGWEKLFF. The genes are TRBV7-2 and TRBJ1-4; D is possibly TRBD1 (5 bases). Germline V gives CDR1 SGHTA, CDR2 FQGNSA. This CDR3 comprises 13 residues. Trimming took 2 bases from V and 8 from J, leaving 9 bases between them.

The chain is built from TRBV12-3 or TRBV12-4 and TRBJ2-3; 7 bases fit TRBD2. The CDR3 is made up of 16 amino acids. The V segment lost 3 bases and the J segment 2 bases; nucleotides outside the gene matches: 8. CDR3 amino acids: CASSFPGGPVTDTQYF. CDR3 nucleotides: TGTGCCAGCAGTTTTCCGGGGGGTCCCGTCACAGATACGCAGTATTTT.

This clonotype was observed a few times. This chain connects TRBV7-9 to TRBJ2-2; 10 positions agree with TRBD2. The CDR3 has 18 residues. Trimming cost V 0 bases and J 4 bases; bases outside gene matches: 8. Germline V gene lookup returns CDR1 SEHNR and CDR2 FQNEAQ (reference sequence). The DNA for the CDR3 is TGTGCCAGCAGCTTAGCACCGCGTCTAGCGGGAGTCACCGGGGAGCTGTTTTTT. The encoded protein is CASSLAPRLAGVTGELFF.

The chain combines TRBV29-1 with TRBJ2-7; 7 bases align to TRBD1. The CDR3 loop spans 14 amino acids. Germline CDR1 is SQVTM and CDR2 is ANQGSEA. V dropped 6 bases and J dropped 2; count of bases not matched to a gene: 10. This CDR3 reads CSVPDETGTYEQYF. CDR3 coding DNA: TGCAGCGTCCCTGATGAGACAGGGACCTACGAGCAGTACTTC.

Notes on this clonotype: This may arise from a read error, as a much more abundant clone is one base away. The V gene is TRBV12-3 or TRBV12-4, the J gene TRBJ2-6; 9 bases fit TRBD1. V shed 6 bases and J 11 bases; nucleotides not matched to a gene: 11. The CDR3 consists of 15 residues. The CDR3 DNA follows: TGTGCCAGCAGCCCCGACAGGGGGATTATCCACGTCCTGACTTTC. Its protein is CASSPDRGIIHVLTF.

This clonotype was recorded a few times. The chain is built from TRBV5-4 and TRBJ2-3; no firm D call. Germline values: CDR1 SGHNT, CDR2 YYREEE (reference sequence). V dropped 0 bases and J dropped 1 base, with 12 bases sitting between them. The CDR3 totals 16 residues. CDR3 residues: CASSLEGPRGTDTQYF. CDR3 DNA: TGTGCCAGCAGCTTGGAAGGACCCCGGGGCACAGATACGCAGTATTTT.

This clonotype was seen ten or more times. The genes are TRBV7-8 and TRBJ1-1, with unresolved D. The V end was cut by 1 base, the J end by 4 bases, with 7 bases between. Looked up from germline, CDR1 is SGHVS and CDR2 is FQNEAQ. The CDR3 runs to 13 residues. The CDR3 protein is CASSLDGVTEAFF. The CDR3 bases are TGTGCCAGCAGCTTAGACGGGGTCACTGAAGCTTTCTTT.

This clonotype was counted at least ten times. V and J are TRBV7-2 and TRBJ2-2; 7 positions match TRBD2. CDR3 length equals 17 residues. Per germline, CDR1 SGHTA and CDR2 FQGNSA. V shed 2 bases and J 0 bases; nucleotides not matched to a gene: 6. The CDR3 here is CASSLPSGNPNTGELFF. Here the CDR3 DNA reads TGTGCCAGCAGCTTACCCAGCGGGAACCCGAACACCGGGGAGCTGTTTTTT.

This clonotype came up many times. The chain employs TRBV28 and TRBJ1-3; no firm D call. CDR1 and CDR2 from the germline V gene are MDHEN and SYDVKM. This CDR3 region has 15 residues. V was trimmed by 6 bases and J by 4 bases, leaving 16 bases between them. This CDR3 is CASSPGGISGNTIYF. CDR3 in DNA: TGTGCCAGCAGCCCCGGAGGGATATCAGGAAACACCATATATTTT.

A note on this clonotype: A much larger clone is a single base away; this may be a read error. This rearrangement joins TRBV28 to TRBJ1-5; TRBD1 matches at 7 bases. Germline V gene data show CDR1 as MDHEN and CDR2 as SYDVKM. The CDR3 covers 15 residues. This chain's CDR3 is CVSSFTDRSNQPQHF. The CDR3 coding sequence is TGTGTCAGCAGTTTCACGGACAGGTCAAATCAGCCCCAGCATTTT. The full variable domain, completed using reference TRBV28 and TRBJ1-5, is DVKVTQSSRYLVKRTGEKVFLECVQDMDHENMFWYRQDPGLGLRLIYFSYDVKMKEKGDIPEGYSVSREKKERFSLILESASTNQTSMYLCVSSFTDRSNQPQHFGDGTRLSIL.